Reported below is one T cell receptor beta chain. V shed 5 bases and J shed 2 bases, with 12 bases lying between them. The CDR3 is 14 amino acids. Germline V gives CDR1 SGHTA, CDR2 FQGNSA. Under the authors' procedure: Reference gene primer amplification yielded estimated nucleated cell counts. Some clones are missing from TCRdb's copy, which holds only in-frame ones; the method was immunoSEQ multiplex PCR. The V and J calls and clone size come from that table; D and trimming were worked out from the DNA. Of fewer than 300,000 clones in the sample, more than 65% were seen once. These data belong to a study of blood T cell repertoires in COVID-19. Study context: Material from acute and convalescent COVID-19 was sourced from the United States, Italy and Spain. From T cells, B-cell-depleted T cells, or PBMCs came the material, which was cDNA or gDNA.

The chain links TRBV7-2 to TRBJ2-5; maybe TRBD2 (6 bases). Material for sequencing was peripheral blood. This clonotype originated in a woman between 18 and 29 years old with acute or convalescent COVID-19. CDR3 bases: TGTGCCAGCAGCCCAGGACTACCTCAAGAGACCCAGTACTTC. This gives the protein CASSPGLPQETQYF. The full variable domain, its missing parts supplied by reference TRBV7-2 and TRBJ2-5, is GAGVSQSPSNKVTEKGKDVELRCDPISGHTALYWYRQSLGQGLEFLIYFQGNSAPDKSGLPSDRFSAERTGGSVSTLTIQRTQQEDSAVYLCASSPGLPQETQYFGPGTRLLVL.